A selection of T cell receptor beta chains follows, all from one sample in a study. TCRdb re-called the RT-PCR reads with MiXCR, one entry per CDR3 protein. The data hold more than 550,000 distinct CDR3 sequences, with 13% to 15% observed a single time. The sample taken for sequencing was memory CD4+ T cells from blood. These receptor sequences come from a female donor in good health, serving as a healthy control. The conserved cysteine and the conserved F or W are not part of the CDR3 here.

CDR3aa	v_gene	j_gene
ASSLRDVLYEQY	TRBV7-2	TRBJ2-7
ASSSPRTGIEQF	TRBV7-2	TRBJ2-1
ASSPFGTGNADTQY	TRBV14	TRBJ2-3
ASSLAGAGEKLF	TRBV27	TRBJ1-4
ASGDRSHQETQY	TRBV11-1	TRBJ2-5
AISARVAGSSYNEQF	TRBV10-3	TRBJ2-1
ASSSIRAVYGYT	TRBV7-2	TRBJ1-2
ASSYSGWELSRPQH	TRBV6-2/TRBV6-3	TRBJ1-5
VSSLGAGAVSYEQY	TRBV28	TRBJ2-7
ASSQGDWTSGTTDTQY	TRBV4-3	TRBJ2-3
ASSPPSGPAGTGELF	TRBV18	TRBJ2-2
ASSYESRQETQY	TRBV6-2/TRBV6-3	TRBJ2-5
ASSEGTSRVDTQY	TRBV2	TRBJ2-3
SADDGNTQY	TRBV20-1	TRBJ2-3
ATSRGAGTEAF	TRBV15	TRBJ1-1
ASSSYPRGLGEQF	TRBV7-9	TRBJ2-1
ASSPRADSSYNEQF	TRBV5-1	TRBJ2-1
ASSQERTGGAGADTQY	TRBV4-2	TRBJ2-3
ASSPQAESYNEQF	TRBV18	TRBJ2-1
ASSPRQADGYT	TRBV12-3/TRBV12-4	TRBJ1-2
ASSFGWAAEKLF	TRBV7-2	TRBJ1-4
ASSLDQSNYGYT	TRBV5-1	TRBJ1-2
SALLYNEQF	TRBV20-1	TRBJ2-1
ASSRGQGAFQGTEAF	TRBV5-1	TRBJ1-1
AISEERIGNQPQH	TRBV10-3	TRBJ1-5
ASSLWTGNTEAF	TRBV4-3	TRBJ1-1
ASSLAAESEQY	TRBV5-1	TRBJ2-7
SAIGLADYEQY	TRBV20-1	TRBJ2-7
ASSSRRGMGETQY	TRBV28	TRBJ2-5
ASIRTVGGETQY	TRBV6-1	TRBJ2-5
ASSQLQNPEQY	TRBV3-1	TRBJ2-7
ASSPGLAGVGSYNEQF	TRBV18	TRBJ2-1
ASSLIAGEGWNEQF	TRBV7-3	TRBJ2-1
ASSFFTGGAGDTQY	TRBV7-9	TRBJ2-3
ASSDKPGGGNTEAF	TRBV9	TRBJ1-1
ASSILGGNTEAF	TRBV7-8	TRBJ1-1
AISGQGMNEQF	TRBV10-3	TRBJ2-1
ASSRPGQGAEAF	TRBV7-2	TRBJ1-1
ASSPGQGSENTEAF	TRBV5-5	TRBJ1-1
SASIPSPYEQY	TRBV20-1	TRBJ2-7
SAGGGTGDYGYT	TRBV20-1	TRBJ1-2
ASSLPYQTSGRTISYEQY	TRBV28	TRBJ2-7
ASSLVPSGGARPDTQY	TRBV7-8	TRBJ2-3
ATSDVLAGGETQY	TRBV24-1	TRBJ2-5
ASSTRGRVNNYGYT	TRBV6-1	TRBJ1-2
ASSVGGQANEQY	TRBV9	TRBJ2-7
ASSLGLGTGAGANVLT	TRBV11-2	TRBJ2-6
SARRQPQNTEAF	TRBV20-1	TRBJ1-1
ASSASRVAEQY	TRBV6-1	TRBJ2-7
AIKMGQGANEQF	TRBV10-3	TRBJ2-1
ASSSPHANQPQH	TRBV6-2/TRBV6-3	TRBJ1-5
ASSPDSTDGYT	TRBV18	TRBJ1-2
ATLRARFSTDTQY	TRBV6-5	TRBJ2-3
ASSPPAGATYEQY	TRBV18	TRBJ2-7
ATSSRTRDYNEQF	TRBV15	TRBJ2-1
ATSDQTLTGSYEQY	TRBV24-1	TRBJ2-7
ASMASVGEQY	TRBV12-3/TRBV12-4	TRBJ2-7
ASSPPGGIGGYT	TRBV27	TRBJ1-2
ASSLRVRRGDTDTQY	TRBV6-2/TRBV6-3	TRBJ2-3
ASSYTGEETEAF	TRBV5-1	TRBJ1-1